Following are 8 T cell receptor beta chains from one sample sequenced in a study of blood T cell repertoires in COVID-19. Some clones are missing from TCRdb's copy, which holds only in-frame ones; the method was immunoSEQ multiplex PCR. In the table there are 300,000 to 350,000 clones, 88% of which are singletons. Source material: peripheral blood. All receptors come from a woman between 70 and 85 years old with COVID-19, enrolled during active disease.

CDR3 sequence reads: CSVGSTGQGRNTEAFF. CDR3 bases: TGCAGCGTTGGCAGTACAGGACAGGGACGGAACACTGAAGCTTTCTTT. This rearrangement joins TRBV29-1 to TRBJ1-1; TRBD1 aligns across 8 bases. V gave up 4 bases and J gave up 1 base; unmatched junction bases: 11. This CDR3 region has 16 residues. Germline assignment: CDR1 SQVTM and CDR2 ANQGSEA.

V is TRBV2 and J is TRBJ2-5; 7 bases agree with TRBD2. The length of the CDR3 is 13 residues. The V gene's germline CDR1 is SNHLY and CDR2 FYNNEI. V shed 9 bases, J shed 1 base, and the junction held 5 bases outside the gene matches. The CDR3 spells CARRLAGQETQYF. The CDR3 nucleotides read TGTGCCAGGCGACTAGCCGGCCAAGAGACCCAGTACTTC. Looking up the rest from reference TRBV2 and TRBJ2-5 gives the full variable domain: EPEVTQTPSHQVTQMGQEVILRCVPISNHLYFYWYRQILGQKVEFLVSFYNNEISEKSEIFDDQFSVERPDGSNFTLKIRSTKLEDSAMYFCARRLAGQETQYFGPGTRLLVL.

Details on this clone: Distinct nucleotide sequences in the sample also encode this CDR3. The chain uses TRBV27 and TRBJ1-2; D possibly corresponds to TRBD1 (6 bases). CDR3 length: 13 amino acids. The germline CDR1 and CDR2 sequences are MNHEY and SMNVEV (reference sequence). Trimming stripped 5 bases from V and 2 bases from J, with 9 bases between. In nucleotides, the CDR3 is TGTGCCAGCAGTAGCGGACAGAACTATGGCTACACCTTC. Encoded protein: CASSSGQNYGYTF.

The genes are TRBV9 and TRBJ2-7; TRBD2 matches at 9 bases. The junction had 10 bases not matched to a gene; V was cut back by 3 bases and J by 0 bases. Germline CDR1 and CDR2: SGDLS and YYNGEE. This CDR3 has 17 amino acids. Here the CDR3 reads CASSAAGGPLSSYEQYF. CDR3 sequence (DNA): TGTGCCAGCAGCGCAGCGGGGGGACCGTTGAGCTCCTACGAGCAGTACTTC.

This clone was seen only once. The gene calls are TRBV27 and TRBJ2-3; TRBD1 matches at 7 bases. Germline V gene sequence: CDR1 MNHEY, CDR2 SMNVEV (reference sequence). Germline trimming cut 7 bases from V and 1 base from J; bases unmatched to any gene: 5. The CDR3 has 14 amino acids. The CDR3 reads CASTLTGGTDTQYF. CDR3 bases: TGTGCCAGCACTCTTACAGGGGGCACAGATACGCAGTATTTT.

The genes are TRBV5-1 and TRBJ2-7; 7 nucleotides match TRBD1. CDR3 length equals 15 residues. V was clipped by 2 bases and J by 4 bases; unmatched bases: 9. Germline CDR1 reads SGHRS; CDR2 reads YFSETQ. The DNA of the CDR3 is TGCGCCAGCAGCTTCCCGGGACAGTCAATTTACGAGCAGTACTTC. It yields the protein CASSFPGQSIYEQYF.

This clone appeared a single time. This chain connects TRBV19 to TRBJ1-6; D unclear. Trimming cost V 1 base and J 9 bases, with 13 bases left between them. The CDR3 length is 15 residues. CDR1 and CDR2 (germline): LNHDA, SQIVND (reference sequence). The CDR3 loop reads CASSIGSGSISPLHF. The DNA of the CDR3 is TGTGCCAGTAGTATAGGATCGGGGAGTATTTCACCCCTCCACTTT.

J is TRBJ1-2 and V is TRBV2; tentatively, D is TRBD1 (5 bases). The CDR3 spans 13 residues. Germline-derived CDR1 and CDR2 are SNHLY and FYNNEI. Between the trimmed V and J ends, which lost 7 bases and 0 bases, there was a span of 9 bases. The CDR3 reads CASKGSPNYGYTF. DNA of the CDR3: TGTGCCAGCAAGGGGTCCCCTAACTATGGCTACACCTTC.